These 9 T cell receptor beta chains were sequenced from one sample in a study of shared clonotypes between healthy human individuals (dated by TCRdb to between 2020 and 2021). CD8 naive samples were obtained by positive selection for CCR7 among CD45RO-negative cells, yielding a CD45RA+CCR7+ population from which TemRA cells were excluded. The protocol used for the library was the immunoSEQ multiplex PCR assay. Sourced from immuneACCESS, this table was stored by TCRdb with only in-frame sequences that have V and J called. A share of the clones is absent; for the studies checked, an unresolved V gene accounts for under half, and the remainder has no known explanation. The sample has hundreds of thousands of clones on record, around 95% of them singletons. Over 0.09% of the sample is taken by the ten largest. Sequenced input: naive CD8+ T cells sorted from blood. Sample cell subset or site, as interpreted from the label and publication: CD45RA+CCR7+. The receptors stem from a young woman in good health.

The table lists this clone with a count of one. The chain is built from TRBV30 and TRBJ2-1; D gene uncertain. The CDR3 extends over 13 amino acids. The V gene lost 3 bases and the J gene lost 14 bases, with 20 bases spanning the gap. The germline V gene has CDR1 GTSNPN and CDR2 SVGIG (reference sequence). The CDR3 nucleotides read TGTGCCTGGAGAGATGTACAAGCTAGTCAGGAGTTCTTC. It specifies CAWRDVQASQEFF.

CDR3 protein: CASTYRTNAYEQYF. In DNA form, the CDR3 reads TGTGCCAGCACCTATAGGACAAATGCCTACGAGCAGTACTTC. The chain joins TRBV28 to TRBJ2-7, with D possibly TRBD1 on 5 matching bases. CDR3 size: 14 residues. V was shortened by 7 bases and J by 2 bases, with 15 bases between the two germline ends. Germline-derived CDR1 and CDR2 are MDHEN and SYDVKM.

The rearrangement links TRBV2 to TRBJ2-7, with TRBD2 matching 12 bases. Per the germline V gene, CDR1 is SNHLY and CDR2 is FYNNEI. The CDR3 contains 15 residues. V gave up 5 bases and J gave up 2 bases; unmatched junction bases: 4. The chain's CDR3 is CASSRGLAGPYEQYF. The CDR3 DNA reads TGTGCCAGCAGTCGTGGACTAGCGGGACCCTACGAGCAGTACTTC.

The CDR3 sequence: CASSENRMGASNQPQHF. The CDR3 bases are TGTGCCAGCAGTGAAAATCGTATGGGGGCTAGCAATCAGCCCCAGCATTTT. The gene calls are TRBV2 and TRBJ1-5, with D possibly being TRBD1 (6 bases). The CDR3 covers 17 residues. Germline CDR1 reads SNHLY; CDR2 reads FYNNEI. Trimming shortened V by 2 bases and J by 0 bases, and 14 bases separated the two germline ends.

V usage is TRBV9 and J usage is TRBJ2-2, with D possibly TRBD2 on 6 matching bases. V was pared by 0 bases and J by 0 bases, with 18 bases between. Germline CDR1 reads SGDLS; CDR2 reads YYNGEE. CDR3 size: 19 residues. The chain's CDR3 is CASSVDYGEGGTNTGELFF. For the CDR3, the DNA is TGTGCCAGCAGCGTAGATTATGGTGAGGGCGGGACGAACACCGGGGAGCTGTTTTTT.

The chain uses TRBV6-5 and TRBJ2-5; a weak D match, TRBD2 (6 bases). V was shortened by 0 bases and J by 5 bases, with 10 bases between the two germline ends. Germline CDR1 MNHEY, CDR2 SVGAGI. The CDR3 covers 14 residues. In DNA, the CDR3 is TGTGCCAGCAGTTACTCGACTAGTGGGGAGACCCAGTACTTC. Translating it yields CASSYSTSGETQYF.

This chain joins TRBV13 and TRBJ2-4; D is unresolved. Trimming took 4 bases from V and 5 from J, leaving 6 bases between them. The germline gives CDR1 PRHDT, CDR2 FYEKMQ (reference sequence). CDR3 length: 12 residues. This CDR3 reads CASSSGQNIQYF. CDR3 in DNA: TGTGCCAGCAGCTCTGGCCAAAACATTCAGTACTTC. Full variable domain (rest looked up from reference TRBV13 and TRBJ2-4): AAGVIQSPRHLIKEKRETATLKCYPIPRHDTVYWYQQGPGQDPQFLISFYEKMQSDKGSIPDRFSAQQFSDYHSELNMSSLELGDSALYFCASSSGQNIQYFGAGTRLSVL.

This clone was counted a single time. V and J are TRBV27 and TRBJ2-7; D remains ambiguous. Trimming shortened V by 9 bases and J by 6 bases, and 24 bases separated the two germline ends. The CDR3 runs to 15 residues. Germline assignment: CDR1 MNHEY and CDR2 SMNVEV (reference sequence). CDR3 sequence: CASRPLPTRPGEQYF. CDR3 in DNA: TGTGCCAGTCGACCTTTGCCCACCCGCCCCGGCGAGCAGTACTTC.

Turning to this clone: Other DNA sequences in this specimen translate into the identical CDR3. The J gene is TRBJ1-2, the V gene TRBV9; possible D gene TRBD1, 5 bases. The CDR3 sequence is 14 residues long. The germline V and J ends were trimmed by 4 bases and 2 bases, with 12 bases remaining between them. Germline V gene lookup returns CDR1 SGDLS and CDR2 YYNGEE. The CDR3 protein is CASSTNRDNYGYTF. As DNA, the CDR3 is TGTGCCAGCAGCACCAACCGGGACAACTATGGCTACACCTTC.